The 16 T cell receptor beta chains listed next were all sequenced from one sample in a study of T cell responses to AZD1222 COVID-19 vaccine. Using immunoSEQ multiplex PCR, the repertoire was profiled, and TCRdb retains in-frame clones only, with some absent. The sample carries around 140,000 clones, roughly 90% recorded once. The sample consisted of peripheral blood, taken 28 days after the second AZD1222 dose. These receptors were obtained from an adult who received the AZD1222 COVID-19 vaccine.

The chain combines TRBV19 with TRBJ1-2; D unresolved. In germline, CDR1 is LNHDA, CDR2 SQIVND (reference sequence). The CDR3 length is 15 residues. The ends were cut back, 4 bases at V and 3 bases at J, with 15 bases in the middle. The DNA for the CDR3 is TGTGCCAGTAGTAACCCTGGGGAGGGCTACTATGGCTACACCTTC. Encoded protein: CASSNPGEGYYGYTF.

The chain carries TRBV7-8 and TRBJ2-5; TRBD1 matches at 7 bases. The CDR3 has 14 residues. Germline V gene data show CDR1 as SGHVS and CDR2 as FQNEAQ. With 5 bases clipped from V and 8 bases from J, the junction kept 11 bases outside the gene matches. DNA of the CDR3: TGTGCCAGCAGCCCCAGACAGGGACGGATAACCCAGTACTTC. As protein: CASSPRQGRITQYF. Variable domain in full (rest from reference TRBV7-8 and TRBJ2-5): GAGVSQSPRYKVAKRGQDVALRCDPISGHVSLFWYQQALGQGPEFLTYFQNEAQLDKSGLPSDRFFAERPEGSVSTLKIQRTQQEDSAVYLCASSPRQGRITQYFGPGTRLLVL.

The CDR3 loop is CASSLERQPYNEQFF. CDR3 DNA sequence: TGCGCCAGCAGCTTGGAGAGGCAGCCCTACAATGAGCAGTTCTTC. J is TRBJ2-1 and V is TRBV5-1, with D unclear. The CDR3 loop spans 15 amino acids. Trimming took off 0 bases at V and 2 bases at J, with 9 bases between the two ends. CDR1 is SGHRS, CDR2 YFSETQ, per germline.

V and J are TRBV28 and TRBJ2-7, with 15 bases fitting TRBD2. CDR1 MDHEN and CDR2 SYDVKM come from the germline V gene. V was pared by 5 bases and J by 1 base, with 9 bases of the junction left unmatched. The CDR3 length is 18 residues. The CDR3 DNA reads as TGTGCCAGCAGTCCCGGGACTAGCGGGAGGCACAAATCCTACGAGCAGTACTTC. It specifies CASSPGTSGRHKSYEQYF.

The chain links TRBV2 to TRBJ1-4; D is ambiguous. Germline lookup yields CDR1 SNHLY and CDR2 FYNNEI. Trimming removed 7 bases at V and 8 bases at J, with 17 bases between. The length of the CDR3 is 14 residues. CDR3 nucleotide sequence: TGTGCCAGCAATGGCAGAGGGTCTCGGGAAAAACTGTTTTTT. This gives the protein CASNGRGSREKLFF.

V and J are TRBV2 and TRBJ1-6; D possibly corresponds to TRBD1 (6 bases). Germline CDR1 is SNHLY and CDR2 is FYNNEI. Trimming shortened V by 2 bases and J by 10 bases, and 18 bases separated the two germline ends. The length of the CDR3 is 16 residues. CDR3 residues: CASSELGQGSWSPLHF. CDR3 in DNA: TGTGCCAGCAGTGAACTAGGGCAGGGGTCTTGGTCACCCCTCCACTTT.

The rearrangement links TRBV5-6 to TRBJ1-1, with 7 nucleotides matching TRBD1. J lost 3 bases, V lost 3 bases, and 5 bases had no gene match. Germline V gene lookup returns CDR1 SGHDT and CDR2 YYEEEE. There are 14 residues in the CDR3. DNA for the CDR3: TGTGCCAGCAGCTCACAGGGGCGGGACACTGAAGCTTTCTTT. It yields the protein CASSSQGRDTEAFF.

This chain connects TRBV7-9 to TRBJ1-2; D is ambiguous. V was trimmed by 11 bases and J by 1 base, leaving 8 bases between them. Per germline, CDR1 SEHNR and CDR2 FQNEAQ (reference sequence). There are 11 residues in the CDR3. The CDR3 loop reads CAWTGNYGYTF. The CDR3 nucleotides read TGTGCCTGGACCGGTAACTATGGCTACACCTTC.

V and J are TRBV19 and TRBJ1-1, with D unclear. Deletions cut 8 bases from V and 3 bases from J, with 10 bases between. The CDR3 loop spans 12 amino acids. CDR1 and CDR2 from the germline V gene are LNHDA and SQIVND (reference sequence). The CDR3 protein is CASEGRYTEAFF. As DNA, the CDR3 is TGTGCCAGTGAGGGAAGGTACACTGAAGCTTTCTTT.

V is TRBV7-3 and J is TRBJ1-2; possible D gene TRBD1, 5 bases. The CDR3 is made up of 15 amino acids. V dropped 5 bases and J dropped 4 bases, with 17 bases sitting between them. Germline CDR1 and CDR2: SGHTA and FQGTGA. The CDR3: CASSESGTRSYGYTF. DNA for the CDR3: TGTGCCAGCAGCGAGTCCGGGACGCGTTCCTATGGCTACACCTTC.

V usage is TRBV5-1 and J usage is TRBJ1-3; D remains unclear. V dropped 0 bases and J dropped 0 bases, with 16 bases sitting between them. The CDR3 contains 18 residues. Germline-derived CDR1 and CDR2 are SGHRS and YFSETQ. For the CDR3, the DNA is TGCGCCAGCAGCTTGGAAGGGTCCCGCGGGAGCTCTGGAAACACCATATATTTT. Translation gives CASSLEGSRGSSGNTIYF.

V gene TRBV5-5 combines with J gene TRBJ2-7, with no clear D. The V end was cut by 2 bases, the J end by 3 bases, with 12 bases between. The germline V gene has CDR1 SGHKS and CDR2 YYEKEE (reference sequence). The CDR3 has 14 residues. The chain's CDR3 is CASSFFSRDYEQYF. CDR3 coding DNA: TGTGCCAGCAGCTTTTTCTCTAGGGACTACGAGCAGTACTTC.

This sequence joins TRBV19 and TRBJ2-1; 7 bases fit TRBD2. V lost 10 bases to trimming and J lost 6 bases; unmatched junction nucleotides: 15. Germline assignment: CDR1 LNHDA and CDR2 SQIVND (reference sequence). CDR3 size: 15 residues. The CDR3 bases are TGTGCCACCTCGGGACTAACAGACAGTACCAATGAGCAGTTCTTC. Translated, it gives CATSGLTDSTNEQFF.

V is TRBV7-3 and J is TRBJ2-5; a weak D match, TRBD1 (5 bases). The CDR3 sequence is 14 residues long. Trimming removed 5 bases from V and 9 bases from J, with 19 bases in between. The V gene's germline CDR1 is SGHTA and CDR2 FQGTGA. The chain's CDR3 is CASSPLSGLSAQYF. As DNA, the CDR3 is TGTGCCAGCAGCCCATTATCAGGGCTCTCGGCCCAGTACTTC.

This clone came up a few times. The chain couples TRBV19 to TRBJ2-3, with 7 bases fitting TRBD2. CDR1 is LNHDA and CDR2 is SQIVND in the germline V gene (reference sequence). The CDR3 contains 13 residues. The V and J ends lost 8 bases and 7 bases, in that order; junction bases with no gene match: 9. Written as DNA, the CDR3 is TGTGCCAGTGGGGGGGAGGCGGGAAATACGCAGTATTTT. Its translation is CASGGEAGNTQYF.

The J gene is TRBJ1-1, the V gene TRBV18; possible D gene TRBD1, 5 bases. This CDR3 is built from 14 residues. V lost 3 bases and J lost 3, with 11 bases in between. CDR1 KGHSH and CDR2 LQKENI come from the germline V gene. The chain's CDR3 is CASSPGLGDTEAFF. CDR3 nucleotide sequence: TGTGCCAGCTCACCGGGCCTAGGGGACACTGAAGCTTTCTTT.